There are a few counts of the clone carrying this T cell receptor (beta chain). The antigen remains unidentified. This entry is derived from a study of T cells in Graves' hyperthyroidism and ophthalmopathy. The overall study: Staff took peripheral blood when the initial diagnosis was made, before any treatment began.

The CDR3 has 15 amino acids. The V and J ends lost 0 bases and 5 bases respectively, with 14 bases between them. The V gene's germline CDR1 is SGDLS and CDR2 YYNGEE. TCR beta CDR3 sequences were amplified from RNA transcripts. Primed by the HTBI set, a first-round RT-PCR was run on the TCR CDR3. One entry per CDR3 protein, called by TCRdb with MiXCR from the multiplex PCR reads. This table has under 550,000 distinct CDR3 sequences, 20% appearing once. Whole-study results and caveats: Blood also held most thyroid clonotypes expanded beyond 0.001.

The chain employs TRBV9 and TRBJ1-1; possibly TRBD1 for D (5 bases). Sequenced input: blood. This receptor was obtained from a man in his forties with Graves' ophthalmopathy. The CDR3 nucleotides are TGTGCCAGCAGCGTAGATTGGGGGGGGGGGACTGAAGCTTTCTTT. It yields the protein CASSVDWGGGTEAFF.